Each of the 7 T cell receptor beta chains below was sequenced from the same sample in a study of blood T cell repertoires in COVID-19 (TCRdb year 2020). The library relied on the immunoSEQ multiplex PCR assay. TCRdb mirrors the immuneACCESS table, restricted to in-frame sequences. Some clones are absent from its copies; in checked studies, under half trace to an unresolved V gene, and the reason for the others is unknown. The sample contains about 210,000 clones, approximately 90% of them found a single time. The top ten clones comprise around 4.8% of the sample. Sequencing used peripheral blood. The receptors were gathered from a woman in her forties with acute or convalescent COVID-19.

The chain is built from TRBV7-8 and TRBJ1-2; possible D gene TRBD1, 5 bases. CDR1 is SGHVS, CDR2 FQNEAQ, per germline. Trimming stripped 4 bases from V and 5 bases from J, with 23 bases between. The CDR3 runs 17 residues. This chain's CDR3 is CASSSIRRRAGRYGYTF. The DNA of the CDR3 is TGTGCCAGCAGCTCAATTAGGCGGAGGGCAGGGAGATATGGCTACACCTTC.

The chain carries TRBV3-1 (or the pseudogene TRBV3-2) and TRBJ2-1, with 15 bases identical to TRBD2. V was clipped by 4 bases and J by 4 bases; unmatched bases: 8. Germline values: CDR1 LGHDT, CDR2 YNNKEL (reference sequence). The CDR3 is 18 amino acids. In nucleotides, the CDR3 is TGTGCCAGCAGCCCACGGACTAGCGGGGGGGCGGAATACAATGAGCAGTTCTTC. It specifies CASSPRTSGGAEYNEQFF.

This sequence joins TRBV5-1 and TRBJ1-1; D is possibly TRBD1 (5 bases). Trimming cost V 4 bases and J 1 base, with 14 bases left between them. The CDR3 totals 15 residues. Per the germline V gene, CDR1 is SGHRS and CDR2 is YFSETQ. Written as DNA, the CDR3 is TGCGCCAGCAGCACCAGCTCCGACAGGAACACTGAAGCTTTCTTT. Protein sequence: CASSTSSDRNTEAFF. Full variable domain (missing parts from reference TRBV5-1 and TRBJ1-1): KAGVTQTPRYLIKTRGQQVTLSCSPISGHRSVSWYQQTPGQGLQFLFEYFSETQRNKGNFPGRFSGRQFSNSRSEMNVSTLELGDSALYLCASSTSSDRNTEAFFGQGTRLTVV.

V usage is TRBV7-2 and J usage is TRBJ2-5; D is undetermined. V shed 5 bases and J shed 5 bases, with 9 bases lying between them. CDR3 length: 12 residues. Germline V gives CDR1 SGHTA, CDR2 FQGNSA. The CDR3 DNA reads as TGTGCCAGCAGCCCCCTCCCTGAGACCCAGTACTTC. It translates to CASSPLPETQYF.

This clone was recorded a few times. V is TRBV25-1 and J is TRBJ1-1; D gene unclear. Looked up from germline, CDR1 is MGHDK and CDR2 is SYGVNS. Trimming took 4 bases from V and 1 from J, leaving 4 bases between them. The CDR3 runs 12 residues. This chain's CDR3 is CASSAENTEAFF. CDR3 nucleotides: TGTGCCAGCAGTGCAGAGAACACTGAAGCTTTCTTT.

J is TRBJ1-2 and V is TRBV28, with TRBD1 matching 8 bases. The V segment lost 2 bases and the J segment 5 bases; nucleotides outside the gene matches: 7. This CDR3 has 15 amino acids. Per germline, CDR1 MDHEN and CDR2 SYDVKM. The CDR3 loop is CASSLGQGPTYGYTF. In nucleotides, the CDR3 is TGTGCCAGCAGTTTAGGACAGGGTCCCACTTATGGCTACACCTTC.

This chain joins TRBV10-3 and TRBJ1-2; D is ambiguous. The CDR3 is 15 residues long. Germline V gene data show CDR1 as ENHRY and CDR2 as SYGVKD. V shed 2 bases and J shed 4 bases, with 14 bases lying between them. The CDR3 DNA reads TGTGCCATCAGTGAGCACGGGAGGGCTTCCTATGGCTACACCTTC. Translated, it gives CAISEHGRASYGYTF.